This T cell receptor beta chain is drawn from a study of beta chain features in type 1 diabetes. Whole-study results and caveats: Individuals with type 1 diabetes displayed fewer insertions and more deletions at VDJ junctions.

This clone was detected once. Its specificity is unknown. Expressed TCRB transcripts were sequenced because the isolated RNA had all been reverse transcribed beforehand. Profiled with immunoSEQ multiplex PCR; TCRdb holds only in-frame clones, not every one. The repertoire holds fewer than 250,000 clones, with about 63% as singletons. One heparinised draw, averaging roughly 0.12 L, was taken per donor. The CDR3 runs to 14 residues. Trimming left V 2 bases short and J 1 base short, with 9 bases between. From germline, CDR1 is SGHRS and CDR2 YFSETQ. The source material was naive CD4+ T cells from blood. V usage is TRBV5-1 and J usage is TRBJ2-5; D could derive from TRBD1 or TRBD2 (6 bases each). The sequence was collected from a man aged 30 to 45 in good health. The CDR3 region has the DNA TGCGCCAGCAGCTTACAGGGAGGCCAAGAGACCCAGTACTTC. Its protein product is CASSLQGGQETQYF.